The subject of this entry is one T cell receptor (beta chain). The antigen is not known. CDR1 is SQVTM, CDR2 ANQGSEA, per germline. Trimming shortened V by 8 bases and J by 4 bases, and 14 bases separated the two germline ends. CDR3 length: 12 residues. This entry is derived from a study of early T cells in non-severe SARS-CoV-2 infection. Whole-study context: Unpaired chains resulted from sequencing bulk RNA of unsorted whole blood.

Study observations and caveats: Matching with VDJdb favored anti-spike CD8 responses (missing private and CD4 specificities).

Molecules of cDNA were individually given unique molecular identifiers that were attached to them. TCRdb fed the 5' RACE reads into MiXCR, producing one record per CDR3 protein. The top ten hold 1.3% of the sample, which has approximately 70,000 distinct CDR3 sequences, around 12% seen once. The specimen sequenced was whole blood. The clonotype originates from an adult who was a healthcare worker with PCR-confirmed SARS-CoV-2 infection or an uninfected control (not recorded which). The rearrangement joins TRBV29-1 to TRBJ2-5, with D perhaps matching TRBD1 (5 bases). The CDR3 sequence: CSLTKGPETQYF. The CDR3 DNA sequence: TGCAGCTTGACGAAGGGGCCAGAGACCCAGTACTTC.